This T cell receptor beta chain was identified during a study of blood T cell repertoires in COVID-19. Per the study methods: Counts of nucleated cells, estimated from reference gene primer amplification, were obtained. Only in-frame clones appear in the TCRdb table, and some are missing; sequencing was by immunoSEQ multiplex PCR. V, J and clone size derive from that table, while D and trimming were established from the DNA sequence. The sample shows almost 250,000 clones, about 89% of them seen only once. Unmatched junction bases numbered 1, after V lost 3 bases and J lost 5 bases. The CDR3 runs to 14 residues. The germline V gene has CDR1 LNHNV and CDR2 YYDKDF (reference sequence). Recovery meant two consecutive negative NP/OP PCR tests, professional clearance, or resolved symptoms.

The chain has TRBV15 and TRBJ2-2, with TRBD1 matching over 9 bases. The specimen sequenced was PBMCs or T cells enriched from blood (not recorded which). The TCR originated in a woman in her twenties or thirties who had recovered from COVID-19. The CDR3 spells CATSRDRGTGELFF. Written as DNA, the CDR3 is TGTGCCACCAGCAGGGACAGGGGAACCGGGGAGCTGTTTTTT.